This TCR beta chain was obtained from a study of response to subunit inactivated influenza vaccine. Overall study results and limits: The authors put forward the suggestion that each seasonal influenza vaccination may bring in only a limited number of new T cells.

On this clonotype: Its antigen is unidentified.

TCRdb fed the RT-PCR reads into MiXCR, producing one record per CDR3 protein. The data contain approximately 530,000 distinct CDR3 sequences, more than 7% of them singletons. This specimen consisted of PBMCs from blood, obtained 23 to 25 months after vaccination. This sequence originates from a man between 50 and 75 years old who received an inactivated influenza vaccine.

CDR3 region: CASSDTRDSYEQYF. Written as DNA, the CDR3 is TGTGCCAGTAGTGACACCCGGGACTCCTACGAGCAGTACTTC. The V call is TRBV19, the J call TRBJ2-7, with D maybe TRBD2 (5 bases). V was cut by 5 bases and J by 0 bases, with 11 bases left in between. The germline gives CDR1 LNHDA, CDR2 SQIVND (reference sequence). There are 14 residues in the CDR3.